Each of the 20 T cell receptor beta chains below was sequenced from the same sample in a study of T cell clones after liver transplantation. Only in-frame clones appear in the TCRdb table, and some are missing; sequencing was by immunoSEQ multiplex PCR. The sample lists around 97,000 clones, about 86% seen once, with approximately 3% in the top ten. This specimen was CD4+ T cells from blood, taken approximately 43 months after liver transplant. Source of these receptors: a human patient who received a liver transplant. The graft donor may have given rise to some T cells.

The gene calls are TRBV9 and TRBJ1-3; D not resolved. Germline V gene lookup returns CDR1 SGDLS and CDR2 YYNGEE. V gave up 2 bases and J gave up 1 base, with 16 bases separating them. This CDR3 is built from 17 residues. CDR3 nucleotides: TGTGCCAGCAGCGTCGTCGGGAGCAACCTATCTGGAAACACCATATATTTT. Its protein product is CASSVVGSNLSGNTIYF.

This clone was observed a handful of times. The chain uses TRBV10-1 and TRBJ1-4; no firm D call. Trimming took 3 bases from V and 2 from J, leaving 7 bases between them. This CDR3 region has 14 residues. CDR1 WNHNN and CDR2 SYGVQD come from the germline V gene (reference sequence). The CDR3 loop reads CASSDVKTNEKLFF. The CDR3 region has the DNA TGCGCCAGCAGTGATGTGAAGACTAATGAAAAACTGTTTTTT.

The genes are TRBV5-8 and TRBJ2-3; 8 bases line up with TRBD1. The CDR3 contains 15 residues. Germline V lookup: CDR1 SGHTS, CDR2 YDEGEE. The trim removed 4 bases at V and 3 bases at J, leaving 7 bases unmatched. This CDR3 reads CASSRTGFGTDTQYF. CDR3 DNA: TGTGCCAGCAGCCGGACAGGGTTTGGTACAGATACGCAGTATTTT.

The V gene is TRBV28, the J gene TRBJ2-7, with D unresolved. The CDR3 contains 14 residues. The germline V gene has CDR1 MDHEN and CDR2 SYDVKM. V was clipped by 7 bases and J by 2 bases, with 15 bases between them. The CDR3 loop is CASTISPNTYEQYF. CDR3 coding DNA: TGTGCCAGCACAATCTCCCCGAATACCTACGAGCAGTACTTC.

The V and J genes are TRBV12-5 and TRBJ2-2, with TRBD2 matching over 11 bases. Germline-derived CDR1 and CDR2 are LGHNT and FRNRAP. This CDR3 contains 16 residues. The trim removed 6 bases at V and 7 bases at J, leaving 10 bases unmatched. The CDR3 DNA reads TGTGCTAGTGGCCGCACTAGCGGGGGTAATGTCGGGGAGCTGTTTTTT. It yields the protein CASGRTSGGNVGELFF.

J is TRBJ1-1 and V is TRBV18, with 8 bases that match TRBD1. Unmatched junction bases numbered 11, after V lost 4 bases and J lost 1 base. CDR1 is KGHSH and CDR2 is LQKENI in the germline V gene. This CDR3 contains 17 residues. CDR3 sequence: CASSQPRGTGENTEAFF. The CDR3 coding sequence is TGTGCCAGCTCACAGCCAAGAGGGACAGGTGAGAACACTGAAGCTTTCTTT.

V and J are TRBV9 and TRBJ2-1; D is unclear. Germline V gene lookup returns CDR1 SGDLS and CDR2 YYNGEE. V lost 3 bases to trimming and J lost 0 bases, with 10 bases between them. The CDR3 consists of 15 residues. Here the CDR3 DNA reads TGTGCCAGCAGCGCCGACCAAGGCTCCTACAATGAGCAGTTCTTC. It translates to CASSADQGSYNEQFF.

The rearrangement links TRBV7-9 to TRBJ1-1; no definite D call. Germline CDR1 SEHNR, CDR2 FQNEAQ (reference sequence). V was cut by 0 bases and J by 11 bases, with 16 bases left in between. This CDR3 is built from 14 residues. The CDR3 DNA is TGTGCCAGCAGCTTAGCTAGGATCACCGGCTCGGCTTTCTTT. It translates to CASSLARITGSAFF.

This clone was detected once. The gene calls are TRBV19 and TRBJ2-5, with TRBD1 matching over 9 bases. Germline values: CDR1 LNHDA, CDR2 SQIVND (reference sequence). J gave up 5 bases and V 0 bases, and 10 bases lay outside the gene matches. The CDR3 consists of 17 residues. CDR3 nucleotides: TGTGCCAGTAGTATAGAGGGGAGAACAGGGGGCAAGGAGACCCAGTACTTC. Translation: CASSIEGRTGGKETQYF.

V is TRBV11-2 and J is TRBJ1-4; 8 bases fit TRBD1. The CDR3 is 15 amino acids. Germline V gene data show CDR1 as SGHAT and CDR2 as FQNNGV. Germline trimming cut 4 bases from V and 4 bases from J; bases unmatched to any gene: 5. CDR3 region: CASSSTGALNEKLFF. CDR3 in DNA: TGTGCCAGCAGCTCGACAGGGGCTCTTAATGAAAAACTGTTTTTT. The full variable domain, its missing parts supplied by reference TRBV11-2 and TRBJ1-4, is EAGVAQSPRYKIIEKRQSVAFWCNPISGHATLYWYQQILGQGPKLLIQFQNNGVVDDSQLPKDRFSAERLKGVDSTLKIQPAKLEDSAVYLCASSSTGALNEKLFFGSGTQLSVL.

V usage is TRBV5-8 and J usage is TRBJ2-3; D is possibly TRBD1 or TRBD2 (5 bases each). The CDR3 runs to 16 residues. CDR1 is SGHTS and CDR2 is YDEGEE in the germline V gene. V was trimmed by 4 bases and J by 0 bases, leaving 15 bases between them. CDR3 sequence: CASSRRGIPSTDTQYF. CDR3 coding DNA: TGTGCCAGCAGCCGACGGGGCATCCCCAGCACAGATACGCAGTATTTT.

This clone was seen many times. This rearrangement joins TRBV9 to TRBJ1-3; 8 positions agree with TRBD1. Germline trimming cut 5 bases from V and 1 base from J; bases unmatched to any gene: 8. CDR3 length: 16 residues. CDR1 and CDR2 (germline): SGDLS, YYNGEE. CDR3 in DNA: TGTGCCAGCAGTGCTACAGGGGGGGTTTCTGGAAACACCATATATTTT. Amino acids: CASSATGGVSGNTIYF.

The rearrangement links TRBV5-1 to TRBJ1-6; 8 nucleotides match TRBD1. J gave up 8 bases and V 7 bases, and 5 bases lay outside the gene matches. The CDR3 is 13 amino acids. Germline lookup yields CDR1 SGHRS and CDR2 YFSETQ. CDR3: CASPGGNHSPLHF. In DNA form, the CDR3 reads TGCGCCAGCCCAGGGGGCAATCATTCACCCCTCCACTTT.

The CDR3 DNA follows: TGCAGCACCTTGATAGGGACAGGGAAAATGGGGACCGGGGAGCTGTTTTTT. Translated, it gives CSTLIGTGKMGTGELFF. This rearrangement joins TRBV29-1 to TRBJ2-2; 9 bases agree with TRBD1. Germline V gene sequence: CDR1 SQVTM, CDR2 ANQGSEA. CDR3 size: 17 residues. V was pared by 8 bases and J by 5 bases, with 18 bases of the junction left unmatched.

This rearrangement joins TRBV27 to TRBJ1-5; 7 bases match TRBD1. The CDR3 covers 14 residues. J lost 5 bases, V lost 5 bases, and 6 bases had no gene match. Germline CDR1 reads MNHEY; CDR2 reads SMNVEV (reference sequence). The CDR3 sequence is CASSVTGIDQPQHF. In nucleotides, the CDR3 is TGTGCCAGCAGTGTGACAGGGATCGATCAGCCCCAGCATTTT.

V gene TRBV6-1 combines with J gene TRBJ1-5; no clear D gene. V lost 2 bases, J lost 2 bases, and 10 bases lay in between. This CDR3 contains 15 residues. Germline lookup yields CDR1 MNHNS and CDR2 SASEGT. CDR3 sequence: CASSEIGVGNQPQHF. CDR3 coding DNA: TGTGCCAGCAGTGAAATCGGGGTGGGCAATCAGCCCCAGCATTTT.

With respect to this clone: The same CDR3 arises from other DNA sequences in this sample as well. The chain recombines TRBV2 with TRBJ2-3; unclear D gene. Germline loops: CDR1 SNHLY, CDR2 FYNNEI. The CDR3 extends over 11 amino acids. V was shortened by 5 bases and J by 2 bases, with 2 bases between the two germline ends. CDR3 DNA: TGTGCCAGCAGTCTCACAGATACGCAGTATTTT. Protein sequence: CASSLTDTQYF.

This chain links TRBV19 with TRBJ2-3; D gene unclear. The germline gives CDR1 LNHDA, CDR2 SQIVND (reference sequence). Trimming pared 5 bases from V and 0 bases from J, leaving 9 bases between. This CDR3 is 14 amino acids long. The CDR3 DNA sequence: TGTGCCAGTAGTGACACGGATAGCACAGATACGCAGTATTTT. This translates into CASSDTDSTDTQYF. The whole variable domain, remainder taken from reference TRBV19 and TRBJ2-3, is DGGITQSPKYLFRKEGQNVTLSCEQNLNHDAMYWYRQDPGQGLRLIYYSQIVNDFQKGDIAEGYSVSREKKESFPLTVTSAQKNPTAFYLCASSDTDSTDTQYFGPGTRLTVL.

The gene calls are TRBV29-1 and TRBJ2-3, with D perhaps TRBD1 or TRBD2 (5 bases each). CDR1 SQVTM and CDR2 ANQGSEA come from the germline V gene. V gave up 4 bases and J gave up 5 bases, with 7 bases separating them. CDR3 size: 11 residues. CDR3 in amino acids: CSVGDGDTQYF. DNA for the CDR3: TGCAGCGTTGGGGACGGAGATACGCAGTATTTT.

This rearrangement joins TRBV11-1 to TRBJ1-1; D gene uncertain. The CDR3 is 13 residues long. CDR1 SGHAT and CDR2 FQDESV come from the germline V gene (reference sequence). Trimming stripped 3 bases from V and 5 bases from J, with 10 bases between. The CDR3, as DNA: TGTGCCAGCAGCTTGAGAGGAGGTACTGAAGCTTTCTTT. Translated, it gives CASSLRGGTEAFF.